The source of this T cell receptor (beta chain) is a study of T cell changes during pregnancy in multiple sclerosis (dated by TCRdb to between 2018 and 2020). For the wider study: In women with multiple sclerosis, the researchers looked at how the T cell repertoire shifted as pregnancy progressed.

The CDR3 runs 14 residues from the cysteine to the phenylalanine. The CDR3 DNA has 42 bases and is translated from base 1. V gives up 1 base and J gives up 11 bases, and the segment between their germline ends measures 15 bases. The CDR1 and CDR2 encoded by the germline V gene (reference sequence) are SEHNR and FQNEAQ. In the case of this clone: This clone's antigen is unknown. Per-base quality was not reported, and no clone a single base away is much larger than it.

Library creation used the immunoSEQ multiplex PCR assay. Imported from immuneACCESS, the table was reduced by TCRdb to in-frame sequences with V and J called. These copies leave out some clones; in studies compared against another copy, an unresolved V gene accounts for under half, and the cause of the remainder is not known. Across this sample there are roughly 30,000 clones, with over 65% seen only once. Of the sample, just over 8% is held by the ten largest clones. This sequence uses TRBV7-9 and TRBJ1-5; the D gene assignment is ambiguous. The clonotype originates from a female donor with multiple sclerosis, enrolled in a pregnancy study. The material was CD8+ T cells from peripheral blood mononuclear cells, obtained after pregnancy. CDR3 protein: CASSLGYGGASQHF. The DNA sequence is TGTGCCAGCAGCTTAGGGTACGGCGGAGCGTCCCAGCATTTT.